Listed below are T cell receptor beta chains from one sample, sequenced in a study of blood T cell repertoires in COVID-19. Assay: immunoSEQ multiplex PCR; the TCRdb copy retains only in-frame clones and omits some. The sample carries more than 300,000 clones, over 90% recorded once. The sequenced material came from PBMCs or T cells enriched from blood (not recorded which). Source of these receptors: a woman aged 25-40 years who had been exposed to COVID-19. Each CDR3 is given with its conserved first and last residue. D genes are given only for firm matches. Clone size is shown for a subset of rows, as once, few, many or a class of expanded clone.

DNA: TGTGCCAGCAGTCGGGACAGGGGATCACCCCTCCACTTT; CDR3: CASSRDRGSPLHF; size: few; J: TRBJ1-6; D: TRBD1; V: TRBV28
DNA: TGTGCCAGCGGAAGACTCGGGACTAGCGGAGAGACCCAGTACTTC; CDR3: CASGRLGTSGETQYF; size: NA; J: TRBJ2-5; D: TRBD2; V: TRBV2
DNA: TGCGCCAGCAGCTTTGAGGGAGGCGGAGTACCCACTGAAGCTTTCTTT; CDR3: CASSFEGGGVPTEAFF; size: NA; J: TRBJ1-1; D: NA; V: TRBV5-1
DNA: TGTGCCAGCAGCCCAGGCGTTAATCGGGAAAAACTGTTTTTT; CDR3: CASSPGVNREKLFF; size: NA; J: TRBJ1-4; D: NA; V: TRBV9
DNA: TGTGCCAGCAGCCTTCGTCCGCGGTATAATTCACCCCTCCACTTT; CDR3: CASSLRPRYNSPLHF; size: NA; J: TRBJ1-6; D: NA; V: TRBV3-1/TRBV3-2
DNA: TGTGCCAGCAGCGCCGGGACAGGGGGAAACACTGAAGCTTTCTTT; CDR3: CASSAGTGGNTEAFF; size: NA; J: TRBJ1-1; D: TRBD1; V: TRBV9
DNA: TGTGCCAGCAGCAAAGTAGTGCGGGGTAAGACCCCCTCTGGGGCCAACGTCCTGACTTTC; CDR3: CASSKVVRGKTPSGANVLTF; size: NA; J: TRBJ2-6; D: NA; V: TRBV21-1
DNA: TGTGCCAGCAGTTACTTCGGGACAGGGGGAGAGACCCAGTACTTC; CDR3: CASSYFGTGGETQYF; size: once; J: TRBJ2-5; D: TRBD1; V: TRBV6-2/TRBV6-3
DNA: TGCGCCAGCAGCTTGGCACGGGGTCAGCCCCAGCATTTT; CDR3: CASSLARGQPQHF; size: once; J: TRBJ1-5; D: NA; V: TRBV5-1
DNA: TGTGCCAGCAGCTCCCAGCCGGGACAGGGAAAGAATCAGCCCCAGCATTTT; CDR3: CASSSQPGQGKNQPQHF; size: NA; J: TRBJ1-5; D: TRBD1; V: TRBV7-8
DNA: TGTGCCAGCAGGTACAGGGGCAGAACCTACGAGCAGTACTTC; CDR3: CASRYRGRTYEQYF; size: NA; J: TRBJ2-7; D: TRBD1; V: TRBV5-8
DNA: TGTGCCAGCAGCCAAGTTCGGGGGTCGGATACGCAGTATTTT; CDR3: CASSQVRGSDTQYF; size: NA; J: TRBJ2-3; D: NA; V: TRBV3-1/TRBV3-2
DNA: TGCGCCAGCAGCTTATGGACAGTGGGGTACGAGCAGTACTTC; CDR3: CASSLWTVGYEQYF; size: NA; J: TRBJ2-7; D: NA; V: TRBV5-1
DNA: TGTGCCTGGAATCAGGCCTCCTATAATTCACCCCTCCACTTT; CDR3: CAWNQASYNSPLHF; size: NA; J: TRBJ1-6; D: NA; V: TRBV30
DNA: TGTGCCAGTAGTTTGGGTAGGGGGACTGAAGCTTTCTTT; CDR3: CASSLGRGTEAFF; size: NA; J: TRBJ1-1; D: NA; V: TRBV19
DNA: TGTGCCAGCAGTGAAATGGGGGCCCTGCCCCAGCATTTT; CDR3: CASSEMGALPQHF; size: NA; J: TRBJ1-5; D: NA; V: TRBV25-1
DNA: TGTGCCAGCAGCGTATCTTTAGCGGGGGCCTACAATGAGCAGTTCTTC; CDR3: CASSVSLAGAYNEQFF; size: NA; J: TRBJ2-1; D: TRBD2; V: TRBV9
DNA: TGCGCCAGCAGCCAAGAGGGGCAGGGCGGGATAAATGAAAAACTGTTTTTT; CDR3: CASSQEGQGGINEKLFF; size: NA; J: TRBJ1-4; D: NA; V: TRBV4-1
DNA: TGTGCCAGCAGTGATAGAAACAGGGCCGGGGAGCTGTTTTTT; CDR3: CASSDRNRAGELFF; size: once; J: TRBJ2-2; D: NA; V: TRBV2
DNA: TGTGCCAGCAGTGGGACAGGGTATTACTACGAGCAGTACTTC; CDR3: CASSGTGYYYEQYF; size: NA; J: TRBJ2-7; D: TRBD1; V: TRBV25-1
DNA: TGTGCCAGCAGGCCAGGGACCGGGGAGCTGTTTTTT; CDR3: CASRPGTGELFF; size: NA; J: TRBJ2-2; D: NA; V: TRBV3-1/TRBV3-2
DNA: TGTGCCAGTAGCGAGGGGGGGTTCTACGAGCAGTACTTC; CDR3: CASSEGGFYEQYF; size: NA; J: TRBJ2-7; D: NA; V: TRBV19
DNA: TGTGCCAGTAGTATGACCGGGACAGGGTTCGCAGATACGCAGTATTTT; CDR3: CASSMTGTGFADTQYF; size: NA; J: TRBJ2-3; D: TRBD1; V: TRBV19
DNA: TGTGCCAGCGGGAGGGCCCAAAGGGACACTGAAGCTTTCTTT; CDR3: CASGRAQRDTEAFF; size: NA; J: TRBJ1-1; D: NA; V: TRBV2
DNA: TGTGCCAGCAGTAATACAGGGACCTTCGTTCAATCACCCCTCCACTTT; CDR3: CASSNTGTFVQSPLHF; size: NA; J: TRBJ1-6; D: NA; V: TRBV2
DNA: TGCGCCAGCAGTGAGCGAGGAGGGGGCGATGAAAAACTGTTTTTT; CDR3: CASSERGGGDEKLFF; size: few; J: TRBJ1-4; D: TRBD1; V: TRBV10-2
DNA: TGTGCCAGCAGTGAAGGGCAGGGGGCCTGGAGGCAGCCCCAGCATTTT; CDR3: CASSEGQGAWRQPQHF; size: NA; J: TRBJ1-5; D: TRBD1; V: TRBV2
DNA: TGCGCCAGCAGCGAATTAGGGGCAAAGGGGTTCAACTATGGCTACACCTTC; CDR3: CASSELGAKGFNYGYTF; size: NA; J: TRBJ1-2; D: NA; V: TRBV4-3
DNA: TGCGCCAGCGCGACACAGGGAAATTCACCCCTCCACTTT; CDR3: CASATQGNSPLHF; size: NA; J: TRBJ1-6; D: NA; V: TRBV5-1
DNA: TGTGCCAGCAGCCAAGCTGAGGACATCTATAATTCACCCCTCCACTTT; CDR3: CASSQAEDIYNSPLHF; size: NA; J: TRBJ1-6; D: NA; V: TRBV4-2
DNA: TGTGCCAGCAGCGGGGACAGGAGGGTGCCCCAGCATTTT; CDR3: CASSGDRRVPQHF; size: once; J: TRBJ1-5; D: TRBD1; V: TRBV7-8